This TCR beta chain was obtained from a study of cytomegalovirus exposure and HLA in healthy donors. Study-wide context: The study's early data release held approximately 91 million unique TCRs from HLA-typed donors. Study outcomes and limitations: Common viral pathogens seemed to be connected with several of the most significant clusters, according to a later analysis. In a later analysis, V- and J-gene trimming of beta chains associated with a DCLRE1C missense variant, replicated independently.

Of note for this clone: Its antigen is not known.

A multiplex PCR was run with 60 Vbeta primers and 13 Jbeta primers. In the authors' workflow: Later analysis identified tens of millions of unique TCR beta chains, roughly 11 million shared. Assay used: immunoSEQ multiplex PCR; TCRdb lists only in-frame clones, some missing. The DNA gave D and trimming, while V, J and clone size come from that table. Found here are about 88,000 clones, approximately 71% of them singletons; the top ten hold about a sixth. The germline V gene encodes CDR1 SGHTA and CDR2 FQGTGA. The CDR3 runs to 15 residues. V gave up 5 bases and J gave up 7 bases, with 19 bases separating them.

The sequencing sample was made of PBMCs. The source of this sequence is a young woman in good health and CMV-seropositive. This chain links TRBV7-3 with TRBJ2-3, with D possibly matching TRBD1 (6 bases). The CDR3 region is CASSAYGTNGNTQYF. CDR3 sequence (DNA): TGTGCCAGCAGCGCCTACGGGACAAATGGAAATACGCAGTATTTT.